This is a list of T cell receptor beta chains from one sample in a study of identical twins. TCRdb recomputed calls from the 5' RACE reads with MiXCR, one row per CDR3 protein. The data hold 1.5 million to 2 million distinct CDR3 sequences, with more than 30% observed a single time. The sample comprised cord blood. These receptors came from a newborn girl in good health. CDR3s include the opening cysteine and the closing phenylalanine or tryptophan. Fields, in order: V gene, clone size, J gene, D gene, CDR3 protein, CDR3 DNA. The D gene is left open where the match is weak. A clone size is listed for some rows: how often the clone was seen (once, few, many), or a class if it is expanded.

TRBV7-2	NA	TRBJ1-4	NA	CASSSTRTGEKLFF	TGTGCCAGCAGCTCCACTAGAACGGGGGAAAAACTGTTTTTT
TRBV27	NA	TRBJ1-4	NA	CASSAPDSPRNEKLFF	TGTGCCAGCAGTGCCCCGGACTCTCCGAGGAATGAAAAACTGTTTTTT
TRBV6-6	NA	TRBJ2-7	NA	CASSYTGYAYEQYF	TGTGCCAGCAGTTACACAGGTTATGCCTACGAGCAGTACTTC
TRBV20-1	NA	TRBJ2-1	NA	CSAIPAEQFF	TGCAGTGCTATTCCCGCCGAGCAGTTCTTC
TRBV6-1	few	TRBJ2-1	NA	CASSSYGSYNEQFF	TGTGCCAGCAGTTCATACGGGAGCTACAATGAGCAGTTCTTC
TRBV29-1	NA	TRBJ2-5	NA	CSVEDRRERSQTQYF	TGCAGCGTTGAAGATCGGCGGGAACGCTCACAGACCCAGTACTTC
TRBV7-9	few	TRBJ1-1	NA	CASSSGEYTEAFF	TGTGCCAGCAGCTCCGGCGAATACACTGAAGCTTTCTTT
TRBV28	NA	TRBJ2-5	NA	CASSFGSPRGVEQYF	TGTGCCAGCAGCTTTGGGTCTCCCAGGGGGGTTGAGCAGTACTTC
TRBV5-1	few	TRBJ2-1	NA	CASSLPGRGSNEQFF	TGCGCCAGCAGCTTGCCGGGACGTGGGAGTAATGAGCAGTTCTTC
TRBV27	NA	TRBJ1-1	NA	CASSKQRGTEAFF	TGTGCCAGCAGTAAACAGAGGGGCACTGAAGCTTTCTTT
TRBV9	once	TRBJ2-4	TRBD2	CASSVGAGAWNEQYF	TGTGCCAGCAGCGTAGGAGCGGGGGCGTGGAATGAGCAGTACTTC
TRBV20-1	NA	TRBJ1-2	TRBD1	CSASPRGLNGYTF	TGCAGTGCTAGTCCCAGGGGGCTGAATGGCTACACCTTC
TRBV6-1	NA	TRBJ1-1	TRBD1	CASSEDRGRPLILNTEAFF	TGTGCCAGCAGTGAAGACAGGGGAAGGCCCCTTATTCTGAACACTGAAGCTTTCTTT
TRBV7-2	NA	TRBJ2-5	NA	CASSLGSPGNEQYF	TGTGCCAGCAGCTTAGGCTCCCCGGGCAATGAGCAGTACTTC
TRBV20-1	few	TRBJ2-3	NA	CSARRASTSTDTQYF	TGCAGTGCTAGAAGGGCTAGCACTAGCACAGATACGCAGTATTTT
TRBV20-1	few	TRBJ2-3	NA	CSARSGSRTDTQYF	TGCAGTGCTAGAAGTGGTAGCCGCACAGATACGCAGTATTTT
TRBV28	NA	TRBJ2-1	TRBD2	CASSSEAGVRYNEQFF	TGTGCCAGCAGTTCCGAAGCGGGAGTGCGCTACAATGAGCAGTTCTTC
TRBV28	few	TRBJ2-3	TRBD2	CASRLAHRTDTQYF	TGTGCCAGCAGACTAGCGCACCGAACAGATACGCAGTATTTT
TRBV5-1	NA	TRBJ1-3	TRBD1	CASSLWDRSKDTIYF	TGCGCCAGCAGCTTGTGGGACAGGAGTAAGGACACCATATATTTT
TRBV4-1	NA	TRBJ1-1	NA	CASSQPIQRGVGMNTEAFF	TGCGCCAGCAGCCAACCCATACAGAGGGGTGTGGGCATGAACACTGAAGCTTTCTTT
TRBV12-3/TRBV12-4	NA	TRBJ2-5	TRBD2	CASGSSRASGIETQYF	TGTGCCAGCGGTTCCTCGCGGGCTAGCGGGATAGAGACCCAGTACTTC
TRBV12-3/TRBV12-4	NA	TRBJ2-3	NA	CASSLRTHSSTDTQYF	TGTGCCAGCAGTTTAAGGACACACTCTAGCACAGATACGCAGTATTTT
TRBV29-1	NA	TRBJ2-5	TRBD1	CSVAWLTGGDQETQYF	TGCAGCGTTGCTTGGTTGACAGGGGGCGACCAAGAGACCCAGTACTTC
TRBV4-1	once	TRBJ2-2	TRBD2	CASSHLRAGVRTGELFF	TGCGCCAGCAGCCACCTTCGAGCGGGAGTAAGAACCGGGGAGCTGTTTTTT
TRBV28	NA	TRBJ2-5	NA	CASSLFSRADNEQYF	TGTGCCAGCAGTTTATTCTCCAGGGCCGACAATGAGCAGTACTTC
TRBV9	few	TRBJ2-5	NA	CASSVTGATQYF	TGTGCCAGCAGCGTTACGGGAGCGACCCAGTACTTC
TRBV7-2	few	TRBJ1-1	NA	CASSLVAGIGNTEAFF	TGTGCCAGCAGCTTAGTTGCAGGGATAGGGAACACTGAAGCTTTCTTT
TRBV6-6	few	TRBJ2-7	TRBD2	CASSYPGTSYEQYF	TGTGCCAGCAGTTACCCCGGGACTAGCTACGAGCAGTACTTC
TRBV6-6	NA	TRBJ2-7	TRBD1	CASSPRGPQYNEQYF	TGTGCCAGCAGCCCCAGGGGGCCCCAGTACAATGAGCAGTACTTC